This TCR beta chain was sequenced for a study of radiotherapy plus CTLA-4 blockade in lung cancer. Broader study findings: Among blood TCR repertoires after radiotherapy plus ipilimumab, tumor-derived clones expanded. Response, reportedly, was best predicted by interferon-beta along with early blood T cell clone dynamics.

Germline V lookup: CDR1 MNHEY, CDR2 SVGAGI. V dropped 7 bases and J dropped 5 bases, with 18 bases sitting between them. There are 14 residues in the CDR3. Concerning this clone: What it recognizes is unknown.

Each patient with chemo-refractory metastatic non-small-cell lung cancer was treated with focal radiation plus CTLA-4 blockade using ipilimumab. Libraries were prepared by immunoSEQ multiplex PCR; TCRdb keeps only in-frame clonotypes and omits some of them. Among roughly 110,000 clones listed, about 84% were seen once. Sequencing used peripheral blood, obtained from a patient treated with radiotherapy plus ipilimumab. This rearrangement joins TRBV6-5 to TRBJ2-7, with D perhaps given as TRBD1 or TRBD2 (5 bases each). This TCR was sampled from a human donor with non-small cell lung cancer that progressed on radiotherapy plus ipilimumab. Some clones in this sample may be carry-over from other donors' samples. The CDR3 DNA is TGTGCCAGCAAGAGGGAAGTTGGGGGACACGAGCAGTACTTC. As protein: CASKREVGGHEQYF.